This TCR beta chain came from a study of cytomegalovirus exposure and HLA in healthy donors (dated by TCRdb to 2016 to 2017). With regard to the full study: According to an earlier analysis of several hundred of the donors, 150 million to 200 million T cells yielded 90 million to 140 million unique TCR beta sequences and about 300 Gb of sequence data. About 330 gigabases of sequencing data and around 80 million unique TCR sequences made up an early release that covered around 640 HLA-typed donors. The genetic ancestry cluster associated with self-reported Caucasian donors included 65% to 90% of the approximately 410 genotyped donors. The aim of the study was to test whether cataloging public T cell receptors could identify signatures of past pathogen exposure. Using immunosequencing, the study profiled T cell repertoires from about 650 subjects and related those repertoires to cytomegalovirus serostatus. In addition to the first cohort of 666 subjects, a separate validation cohort of 130 or so different subjects was used. To predict cytomegalovirus infection status, the study brought together high-throughput TCR immunosequencing, statistical association of individual TCRs with disease status, and machine learning. In a later analysis, previously published TCR beta repertoires from 666 donors were re-analyzed and high-resolution HLA genotyping was added so that TCR occurrence patterns could be studied. Rather than using new phenotypic data, the later analysis identified candidate immune exposures from TCR beta sequences and from how often those sequences occurred across donors. An earlier analysis of 450 to 750 of the donors used high-throughput TCR beta sequencing to judge whether each TCR beta V gene segment behaved as functional or pseudogenic. Donor age, sex, ethnicity and CMV serostatus were collected together with the repertoire data. A later genetic analysis took genome-wide SNP genotypes for about 55% of the 666 donors and used that subset as a discovery cohort. Every repertoire in the discovery cohort had been generated on one and the same sequencing platform. Both class I and class II loci were covered by HLA typing, at four-digit resolution. Typing coverage differed by locus: A, B, C, DRB1 and DQB1 were typed in about 620-640 donors, DQA1 in roughly 500, DPA1 in some 610, and DPB1 in 400 to 490. Four to six DR-DQ haplotypes were handled as single units for association and clustering, since linkage in the cohort was strong. Across 300 to 400 genotyped donors of the cohort, an average of about 240,000 unique TCR beta nucleotide sequences per donor were sequenced, and roughly a sixth of those sequences were non-productive.

Libraries were constructed by the immunoSEQ multiplex PCR assay. The multiplex PCR relied on a mix of 60 forward primers for TCR Vbeta segments and 13 reverse primers for TCR Jbeta segments. A multiplex PCR assay on genomic DNA amplified the CDR3 region of rearranged TCR beta genes. Amplified TCR beta libraries were sequenced as 87-base-pair reads on the Illumina HiSeq System. The source study handled its data this way. A later analysis tallied around 80 million unique TCR beta chains across the roughly 610 repertoires, and about 10 million of those chains were shared by two or more donors. Raw reads were error-corrected and collapsed into unique sequences by a nearest-neighbor algorithm in which closely related sequences were merged to remove PCR and sequencing errors. V, D and J gene segments were assigned by aligning CDR3 sequences to IMGT reference sequences. For a sequence to be retained, at least a six-nucleotide match to both a V gene segment and a J gene segment was required. A rearrangement counted as productive if the CDR3 had no stop codons and remained in frame with V and J, and every other rearrangement counted as non-productive. Following IMGT convention, CDR3 was defined as the stretch from the second conserved V-encoded cysteine to the conserved J-encoded phenylalanine. The earlier analysis of about 610 of the donors excluded sequences that lacked an unambiguous match to a single V gene segment. In an earlier analysis of roughly 500 of the donors, V segments were called functional above 56.7% productive rearrangements and were called segregating when the between-donor standard deviation exceeded 5%. To diagnose cytomegalovirus status from the catalog of TCR beta chain sequences, a statistical classification framework was built. In a later analysis, V and J genes were assigned by comparing TCR nucleotide sequences against IMGT/GENE-DB human TR gene sequences. Using the TCRdist pipeline, a later analysis assigned CDR3 sequences along with most-parsimonious VDJ recombination scenarios. In a later analysis, each TCR beta chain was defined by its CDR3 amino acid sequence together with its V-gene family, and reads lacking a unique V-gene family were excluded. In a later analysis, 450 to 600 highly shared, low-generation-probability nucleotide sequences were removed to address suspected cross-contamination and a sequencing artifact. A later analysis calculated a clonal expansion index for each public chain from normalized within-repertoire ranks of inferred template counts. Generation probabilities in a later analysis came from a VDJ recombination model fitted to out-of-frame rearrangements, and those results were checked against IGoR. Hypergeometric tests were used in a later analysis to score TCR-TCR, TCR-HLA and TCR-CMV co-occurrence, with a repertoire-size bias correction applied to the TCR pairs. A later analysis estimated false discovery rates by permuting HLA or CMV assignments 20 times. In a later analysis, co-occurring TCRs were grouped using DBSCAN, with TCRdist sequence similarity added in when clustering inside HLA-allele-positive subsets. Repertoires with fewer than 30,000 or more than 120,000 public chains were left out of co-occurrence clustering, as were a handful of repertoires with anomalous nucleotide sharing. TCRdb limited this immuneACCESS table to in-frame rearrangements with V and J called. A share of clones is missing; checked studies link under half to unresolved V genes, and the rest is unexplained. From that table come the V and J calls and clone size; the DNA was used to work out D and trimming. The sample records 150,000 to 200,000 clones, roughly three quarters of which are singletons. In total, the top ten clones hold about 4.5% of the sample.

The cohort was made up of several hundred healthy bone marrow donors. At the time of sampling, all cohort members were nominally healthy, though unrecorded immune exposures were likely present. The donor tested CMV seropositive, placing the donor among the 289 seropositive members of the cohort. A peripheral blood sample was collected from each donor, and TCR beta sequencing was performed on peripheral blood mononuclear cells. Genomic DNA was extracted from the blood cell samples with the Qiagen DNeasy Blood Extraction Kit. Trimmed from V: 10 bases; trimmed from J: 4 bases; junction bases lacking a gene match: 3. The germline V gene supplies CDR1 MDHEN and CDR2 SYDVKM. The CDR3 covers 12 residues, taking in both the cysteine and the phenylalanine. Kept here is only the CDR3 DNA, which spans 36 bases and is read in frame from base 1. The paper's findings and limits, for the study overall: Linkage disequilibrium might explain the correlated functional status among segregating V segments, but an unknown experimental factor could not be excluded. A later analysis found that HLA-associated TCR beta chains were more clonally expanded and had lower generation probabilities than equally common non-associated chains. In an earlier analysis of approximately 600 of the donors, most TCR beta V segments were observed in productive rearrangements about 90% or about 30% of the time, broadly matching IMGT annotations. A further reported finding was that TCR beta sequences accurately predicted the HLA-A and HLA-B alleles for most subjects in the first cohort. A later analysis reported that several top co-occurrence clusters appeared linked to parvovirus B19, influenza, CMV and Epstein-Barr virus. Some IMGT-functional V segments, including TRBV6-2 and TRBV6-3, could not be told apart with the 87-base-pair reads, so those segments were excluded. A group of highly shared sequence variants was considered likely to be a technical artifact of the sequencing pipeline. In a later analysis, the rate of TCR association differed among HLA loci, with DRB1 alleles having the most associated TCRs and HLA-C alleles having the fewest. In a later analysis, 16,951 TCR beta sequences were associated with specific HLA alleles at a false discovery rate of 0.05. In both the original and validation cohorts, the classifier was reported to diagnose cytomegalovirus status with high specificity and sensitivity. Because counts were too low, about 15 rarely observed V segments, including chromosome 9 orphons, were left out of the earlier analysis of about 500 of the donors. Only TCR beta chains were sequenced in this cohort, and the absence of alpha or paired-chain data limited detectable features. Sequencing depth was assumed to be roughly uniform across donors in the presence/absence analyses, though that assumption may not hold. In a later genetic analysis, fewer N-insertions in productive TCRs were reported among donors in an Asian-associated ancestry cluster than the roughly 700-donor mean. The only immune exposure information available for the cohort was CMV serostatus. When HLA alleles, especially DR and DQ, strongly co-occurred, TCR associations were difficult to assign to individual alleles. A later analysis found that most CMV-associated TCR beta chains appeared HLA-restricted, with HLA associations seemingly driven largely by CMV exposure. The authors suggested that the approach could potentially be extended to other disease states and immunological phenotypes. Most TCR sequences were seen in very few donors, while some public TCRs were found in many individuals. V-gene and J-gene trimming of TCR beta chains was associated with a missense DCLRE1C variant in a later genetic analysis, and the association was replicated in an independent cohort. The study listed 164 TCR beta chains as associated with cytomegalovirus. Three of the identified cytomegalovirus-associated TCR beta chains were confirmed in vitro to be specific for cytomegalovirus antigens. Because some donors lacked HLA typing at each locus, the association tests relied only on the typed subset.

Details on this clone: The antigen it recognizes is unknown. Base qualities are not recorded, but no much larger clone differs from it by a single base.

The sequenced material came from PBMCs. The receptor's source is a man younger than 35 in good health and CMV-seropositive. This chain joins TRBV28 to TRBJ1-3, with 8 bases matching TRBD1. The CDR3 protein: CATRGPGNTIYF. The DNA is TGTGCCACCAGGGGGCCCGGAAACACCATATATTTT.